These 27 T cell receptor beta chains came from one sample sequenced in a study of T cell responses to AZD1222 COVID-19 vaccine. Profiling relied on immunoSEQ multiplex PCR, and the TCRdb table lists in-frame clones only, not all of them. The sample includes 140,000 to 150,000 clones, around four fifths of them seen just once. The sample was peripheral blood, taken on day 0 of MenACWY control vaccination. The receptors shown here come from an adult in good health.

The V gene is TRBV30, the J gene TRBJ1-6, with 7 bases lining up with TRBD1. The CDR3 consists of 15 residues. The J segment lost 10 bases and the V segment lost 0 bases, leaving 9 bases of the junction unmatched. The germline gives CDR1 GTSNPN, CDR2 SVGIG (reference sequence). The CDR3 protein is CAWSVGGTDRSPLHF. CDR3 DNA sequence: TGTGCCTGGAGTGTAGGCGGGACAGACCGGTCACCCCTCCACTTT.

The V gene is TRBV6-5, the J gene TRBJ2-2; D gene uncertain. This CDR3 has 11 residues. CDR1 MNHEY and CDR2 SVGAGI come from the germline V gene. V gave up 6 bases and J gave up 1 base, with 0 bases separating them. CDR3 protein: CASRNTGELFF. The CDR3 DNA is TGTGCCAGCAGGAACACCGGGGAGCTGTTTTTT.

This clone showed up just once. The chain carries TRBV5-1 and TRBJ2-1; 9 bases fit TRBD2. The CDR3 is 17 amino acids. The V gene end was trimmed by 4 bases and the J gene end by 5 bases; junction bases not matched to a gene: 13. The germline CDR1 and CDR2 sequences are SGHRS and YFSETQ. The CDR3 DNA sequence: TGCGCCAGCAGCCTTACAGGGTCCAGCGGGGGGAACAATGAGCAGTTCTTC. Translating it yields CASSLTGSSGGNNEQFF.

The rearrangement uses TRBV6-4 and TRBJ2-3, with 7 positions matching TRBD2. V lost 3 bases to trimming and J lost 2 bases; unmatched junction nucleotides: 2. The CDR3 has 14 amino acids. Looked up from germline, CDR1 is MRHNA and CDR2 is SNTAGT. The CDR3: CASSESGATDTQYF. CDR3 nucleotides: TGTGCCAGCAGTGAGAGCGGGGCCACAGATACGCAGTATTTT.

The chain uses TRBV7-6 and TRBJ1-1; D not certain. Trimming took off 4 bases at V and 3 bases at J, with 9 bases between the two ends. The CDR3 covers 13 residues. Per germline, CDR1 SGHVS and CDR2 FNYEAQ. The CDR3 DNA reads TGTGCCAGCAGCTCCCTTGGATACACTGAAGCTTTCTTT. It codes for CASSSLGYTEAFF. Combining the CDR3 with reference TRBV7-6 and TRBJ1-1 gives the whole variable domain GAGVSQSPRYKVTKRGQDVALRCDPISGHVSLYWYRQALGQGPEFLTYFNYEAQQDKSGLPNDRFSAERPEGSISTLTIQRTEQRDSAMYRCASSSLGYTEAFFGQGTRLTVV.

The chain combines TRBV7-9 with TRBJ1-6, with D possibly TRBD1 on 5 matching bases. V was pared by 2 bases and J by 9 bases, with 11 bases between. Germline lookup yields CDR1 SEHNR and CDR2 FQNEAQ (reference sequence). CDR3 length equals 14 residues. Here the CDR3 reads CASSLSGGSSPLHF. The DNA of the CDR3 is TGTGCCAGCAGCTTATCTGGGGGGAGTTCACCCCTCCACTTT.

CDR3 protein: CASRQTGLFEAFF. The CDR3 coding sequence is TGTGCCAGCAGGCAGACAGGGCTATTTGAAGCTTTCTTT. The rearrangement uses TRBV6-5 and TRBJ1-1; TRBD1 matches at 7 bases. Germline V lookup: CDR1 MNHEY, CDR2 SVGAGI. The CDR3 totals 13 residues. The V and J ends lost 6 bases and 7 bases, in that order; junction bases with no gene match: 8.

This chain connects TRBV19 to TRBJ1-1; D is unclear. V lost 5 bases, J lost 1 base, and 11 bases lay in between. The CDR3 is 14 amino acids. Germline V gene lookup returns CDR1 LNHDA and CDR2 SQIVND (reference sequence). CDR3 nucleotide sequence: TGTGCCAGTAGTCGCCGGCCAGAGAACACTGAAGCTTTCTTT. Translated, it gives CASSRRPENTEAFF. The variable domain in full, completed from reference TRBV19 and TRBJ1-1, reads DGGITQSPKYLFRKEGQNVTLSCEQNLNHDAMYWYRQDPGQGLRLIYYSQIVNDFQKGDIAEGYSVSREKKESFPLTVTSAQKNPTAFYLCASSRRPENTEAFFGQGTRLTVV.

V gene TRBV6-5 combines with J gene TRBJ1-2; a weak D match, TRBD1 (6 bases). The CDR3 totals 13 residues. Germline V gives CDR1 MNHEY, CDR2 SVGAGI. Trimming shortened V by 4 bases and J by 4 bases, and 10 bases separated the two germline ends. The CDR3 nucleotides are TGTGCCAGCAGTTCGGACAGTTCCTATGGCTACACCTTC. This encodes CASSSDSSYGYTF.

V and J are TRBV7-9 and TRBJ1-3; D is unclear. CDR3 length: 13 amino acids. The V end was cut by 4 bases, the J end by 0 bases, with 4 bases between. The germline gives CDR1 SEHNR, CDR2 FQNEAQ (reference sequence). The CDR3 bases are TGTGCCAGCAGCTCCAACTCTGGAAACACCATATATTTT. Protein sequence: CASSSNSGNTIYF.

The chain uses TRBV29-1 and TRBJ1-2, with 7 bases lining up with TRBD1. J gave up 3 bases and V 3 bases, and 7 bases lay outside the gene matches. CDR3 length: 14 residues. Germline V gene sequence: CDR1 SQVTM, CDR2 ANQGSEA. This chain's CDR3 is CSVERAGGDYGYTF. The CDR3 bases are TGCAGCGTTGAGAGGGCAGGGGGAGACTATGGCTACACCTTC.

For the CDR3, the DNA is TGTGCCAGCAGTTACCCAGGGGGTAGCACAGATACGCAGTATTTT. This sequence encodes CASSYPGGSTDTQYF. This chain joins TRBV6-5 and TRBJ2-3, with 7 positions matching TRBD1. This CDR3 spans 15 amino acids. V shed 2 bases, J shed 0 bases, and the junction held 2 bases outside the gene matches. Germline V gene data show CDR1 as MNHEY and CDR2 as SVGAGI.

The V call is TRBV9, the J call TRBJ1-2; D uncertain. The germline V gene has CDR1 SGDLS and CDR2 YYNGEE. The CDR3 extends over 12 amino acids. The germline V and J ends were trimmed by 1 base and 2 bases, with 3 bases remaining between them. In DNA form, the CDR3 reads TGTGCCAGCAGCGTAAGCAACTATGGCTACACCTTC. Translating it yields CASSVSNYGYTF.

V usage is TRBV2 and J usage is TRBJ1-1; D is unresolved. The CDR3 is made up of 15 amino acids. Looked up from germline, CDR1 is SNHLY and CDR2 is FYNNEI. V lost 7 bases, J lost 1 base, and 16 bases lay in between. The CDR3 DNA is TGTGCCAGCACCCTAAATGGCCTACGGAACACTGAAGCTTTCTTT. Amino acids: CASTLNGLRNTEAFF.

The chain employs TRBV24-1 and TRBJ2-1; D unresolved. Germline-derived CDR1 and CDR2 are KGHDR and SFDVKD. The CDR3 has 14 amino acids. V was pared by 2 bases and J by 7 bases, with 11 bases between. This CDR3 is CATSDSTRMNEQFF. Here the CDR3 DNA reads TGTGCCACCAGTGATTCTACTCGGATGAATGAGCAGTTCTTC.

V is TRBV12-3 or TRBV12-4 and J is TRBJ1-1; D remains unclear. This CDR3 comprises 13 residues. Trimming took 6 bases from V and 1 from J, leaving 9 bases between them. Here the CDR3 DNA reads TGTGCCAGCAGCTCGGCCAGGAACACTGAAGCTTTCTTT. Translated, it gives CASSSARNTEAFF.

Only a few counts were recorded for this clone. J is TRBJ1-4 and V is TRBV7-9; TRBD1 matches at 7 bases. The CDR3 is made up of 14 amino acids. Trimming removed 5 bases from V and 3 bases from J; junction bases left unmatched: 3. Germline-derived CDR1 and CDR2 are SEHNR and FQNEAQ (reference sequence). CDR3 bases: TGTGCCAGCAGCACCGGGACAGCTAATGAAAAACTGTTTTTT. Residues: CASSTGTANEKLFF. Full variable domain (remainder filled in from reference TRBV7-9 and TRBJ1-4): DTGVSQNPRHKITKRGQNVTFRCDPISEHNRLYWYRQTLGQGPEFLTYFQNEAQLEKSRLLSDRFSAERPKGSFSTLEIQRTEQGDSAMYLCASSTGTANEKLFFGSGTQLSVL.

This clone appeared many times. The V gene is TRBV9, the J gene TRBJ1-6; D remains ambiguous. The V gene lost 1 base and the J gene lost 2 bases, with 7 bases spanning the gap. The CDR3 totals 15 residues. Germline values: CDR1 SGDLS, CDR2 YYNGEE. The CDR3: CASSVRETYNSPLHF. The CDR3 DNA follows: TGTGCCAGCAGCGTAAGGGAAACCTATAATTCACCCCTCCACTTT.

CDR3 sequence: CASSLIRGPQHF. The CDR3 region has the DNA TGTGCCAGCAGCTTAATACGGGGGCCCCAGCATTTT. The chain recombines TRBV7-9 with TRBJ1-5; D gene ambiguous. CDR3 size: 12 residues. The germline V and J ends were trimmed by 2 bases and 9 bases, with 8 bases remaining between them. Germline lookup yields CDR1 SEHNR and CDR2 FQNEAQ (reference sequence).

This clone appeared once. The rearrangement links TRBV19 to TRBJ1-2, with D maybe TRBD1 (5 bases). V lost 2 bases to trimming and J lost 0 bases, with 7 bases between them. The germline V gene has CDR1 LNHDA and CDR2 SQIVND (reference sequence). The CDR3 length is 14 residues. DNA for the CDR3: TGTGCCAGTAGTATACGACAGCCTAACTATGGCTACACCTTC. Its translation: CASSIRQPNYGYTF.

The rearrangement uses TRBV4-1 and TRBJ1-4; TRBD1 is a possible D gene (6 bases). Germline CDR1 and CDR2: MGHRA and YSYEKL. The CDR3 totals 16 residues. Trimming cost V 0 bases and J 7 bases, with 15 bases left between them. This CDR3 reads CASSQEVTGGGEKLFF. The DNA for the CDR3 is TGCGCCAGCAGCCAAGAAGTGACAGGCGGGGGTGAAAAACTGTTTTTT.

The gene calls are TRBV5-1 and TRBJ1-4; TRBD1 is a possible D gene (5 bases). Germline assignment: CDR1 SGHRS and CDR2 YFSETQ. V was pared by 0 bases and J by 8 bases, with 14 bases between. CDR3 length: 15 residues. In DNA form, the CDR3 reads TGCGCCAGCAGCTTGGGGGGGACCCCGGGAGAAAAACTGTTTTTT. Protein: CASSLGGTPGEKLFF.

The chain recombines TRBV28 with TRBJ2-3; possibly TRBD1 for D (6 bases). The V end lost 3 bases, the J end lost 7 bases, and 11 bases lay between the germline ends. This CDR3 has 13 residues. CDR1 MDHEN and CDR2 SYDVKM come from the germline V gene. CDR3 loop: CASSLRGNHTQYF. The CDR3 coding sequence is TGTGCCAGCAGTTTGAGGGGGAATCATACGCAGTATTTT.

This chain joins TRBV2 and TRBJ2-3, with 9 bases matching TRBD1. V was clipped by 2 bases and J by 2 bases; unmatched bases: 5. Germline CDR1 and CDR2: SNHLY and FYNNEI. This CDR3 has 16 amino acids. This chain's CDR3 is CASSEKRTGATDTQYF. In nucleotides, the CDR3 is TGTGCCAGCAGTGAAAAAAGGACAGGGGCCACAGATACGCAGTATTTT.

J is TRBJ2-1 and V is TRBV9; perhaps D is TRBD1 or TRBD2 (5 bases each). Germline values: CDR1 SGDLS, CDR2 YYNGEE. V was cut by 0 bases and J by 4 bases, with 11 bases left in between. This CDR3 contains 15 residues. The CDR3 nucleotides are TGTGCCAGCAGCGTAGCTGGGGACCAATACAATGAGCAGTTCTTC. Protein product: CASSVAGDQYNEQFF.

This chain joins TRBV2 and TRBJ1-1, with 10 nucleotides matching TRBD1. V trimming: 2 bases; J trimming: 0 bases; junction bases outside the gene matches: 3. The CDR3 is 16 residues long. The germline gives CDR1 SNHLY, CDR2 FYNNEI. The CDR3 sequence is CASSEPDRGLNTEAFF. In DNA form, the CDR3 reads TGTGCCAGCAGTGAACCCGACAGGGGGCTGAACACTGAAGCTTTCTTT.

This sequence joins TRBV10-3 and TRBJ2-3, with D possibly being TRBD2 (6 bases). The CDR3 covers 14 residues. The germline CDR1 and CDR2 sequences are ENHRY and SYGVKD. V gave up 6 bases and J gave up 9 bases, with 19 bases separating them. CDR3 protein: CAIREGGDRGTQYF. The CDR3 DNA reads TGTGCCATCAGGGAAGGAGGGGACCGAGGAACGCAGTATTTT.